The 24 T cell receptor beta chains reported below all come from one sample, sequenced in a study of molecular identifiers for immune sequencing clone quantification. TCRdb independently ran MiXCR on the PCR reads; one entry per CDR3 protein. The repertoire holds around 480,000 distinct CDR3 sequences, about 22% seen once, with more than 0.8% in the top ten. Sequences were obtained from naive CD8+ T cells from blood, with Jurkat cell RNA spiked in. Subset in this sample: FACS-sorted CD8+CD4-CCR7+CD45RA+ naive T cells. These receptors came from a human donor in good health. Some libraries in this study had Jurkat cell RNA spiked in.

This chain joins TRBV19 and TRBJ2-2, with 8 bases matching TRBD1. V dropped 5 bases and J dropped 7; count of bases not matched to a gene: 9. The CDR3 has 15 residues. The germline V gene has CDR1 LNHDA and CDR2 SQIVND (reference sequence). The CDR3, as DNA: TGTGCCAGTAGTGCATTTCAGGGGGCTGGCGGGGAGCTGTTTTTT. Its protein is CASSAFQGAGGELFF.

Only a few counts were recorded for this clonotype. The J gene is TRBJ2-5, the V gene TRBV6-1, with TRBD1 matching 8 bases. V lost 4 bases to trimming and J lost 4 bases; unmatched junction nucleotides: 8. The V gene's germline CDR1 is MNHNS and CDR2 SASEGT. The CDR3 consists of 15 residues. CDR3 residues: CASSVRQGLRETQYF. For the CDR3, the DNA is TGTGCCAGCAGTGTCCGACAGGGGTTGAGAGAGACCCAGTACTTC.

This clonotype was detected ten times or more. This chain joins TRBV24-1 and TRBJ1-3, with 7 bases identical to TRBD1. This CDR3 region has 11 residues. Germline V gives CDR1 KGHDR, CDR2 SFDVKD. The J segment lost 14 bases and the V segment lost 3 bases, leaving 3 bases of the junction unmatched. CDR3 residues: CATSDGTAVYF. The CDR3 DNA reads as TGTGCCACCAGTGATGGGACAGCGGTATATTTT.

In this sample, this clonotype turned up many times. A junction boundary mismatches the germline segment, possibly from a read error. The chain employs TRBV2 and TRBJ2-1; tentative D call: TRBD2 (5 bases). Germline CDR1 SNHLY, CDR2 FYNNEI. This CDR3 contains 14 residues. The CDR3 sequence: CASSESLASRFPYF. CDR3 sequence (DNA): TGTGCCAGCAGTGAATCTCTAGCATCCCGTTTCCCGTACTTC.

The chain has TRBV7-3 and TRBJ2-3, with TRBD1 matching 9 bases. V lost 4 bases to trimming and J lost 5 bases; unmatched junction nucleotides: 7. This CDR3 has 15 amino acids. Germline V CDR1 and CDR2: SGHTA, FQGTGA. CDR3 DNA: TGTGCCAGCAGCTGGACAGGGGCAGGCGGAGATACGCAGTATTTT. It translates to CASSWTGAGGDTQYF.

This clonotype was recorded at least ten times. The V gene is TRBV7-9, the J gene TRBJ1-1, with D unclear. Trimming removed 7 bases at V and 0 bases at J, with 9 bases between. The germline CDR1 and CDR2 sequences are SEHNR and FQNEAQ (reference sequence). CDR3 size: 13 residues. CDR3 bases: TGTGCCAGCATCCATCCCATGAACACTGAAGCTTTCTTT. It translates to CASIHPMNTEAFF.

V and J are TRBV13 and TRBJ1-1, with D perhaps matching TRBD1 (5 bases). The CDR3 totals 13 residues. Germline V lookup: CDR1 PRHDT, CDR2 FYEKMQ (reference sequence). Trimming took off 4 bases at V and 4 bases at J, with 10 bases between the two ends. In nucleotides, the CDR3 is TGTGCCAGCAGCTCCCGACAGACCACTGAAGCTTTCTTT. Amino acids: CASSSRQTTEAFF.

Details on this clonotype: At one boundary the junction diverges from the germline segment, which might be a read error. The chain couples TRBV12-3 or TRBV12-4 to TRBJ2-3, with D maybe TRBD2 (6 bases). The CDR3 has 15 residues. In nucleotides, the CDR3 is TGTGCCAGCAGTCCGGGACTCCCCGGGGCAGATACGCGGTATTTT. This gives the protein CASSPGLPGADTRYF.

Regarding this clonotype: This may come from a read error, since a much larger clone is one base off. The CDR3 DNA follows: TGTGCCAGCAGCTATCCGAGCGGGCTTAGCACAGATACGCAGTATTTT. Amino acids: CASSYPSGLSTDTQYF. The V and J genes are TRBV7-9 and TRBJ2-3, with a weak D call TRBD2 (6 bases). The germline V gene encodes CDR1 SEHNR and CDR2 FQNEAQ (reference sequence). Trimming took 4 bases from V and 0 from J, leaving 14 bases between them. The CDR3 runs to 16 residues. Full variable domain (missing parts from reference TRBV7-9 and TRBJ2-3): DTGVSQNPRHKITKRGQNVTFRCDPISEHNRLYWYRQTLGQGPEFLTYFQNEAQLEKSRLLSDRFSAERPKGSFSTLEIQRTEQGDSAMYLCASSYPSGLSTDTQYFGPGTRLTVL.

About this clonotype itself: A much larger clone lies a single base off, so this may be a read error. V is TRBV4-2 and J is TRBJ2-3, with a weak D call TRBD2 (5 bases). V was cut by 4 bases and J by 3 bases, with 17 bases left in between. Germline CDR1 is LGHNA and CDR2 is YNFKEQ. The CDR3 totals 16 residues. CDR3 sequence: CASSRDSSLGTDTQYF. CDR3 DNA: TGTGCCAGCAGCCGAGATTCTAGCCTCGGAACAGATACGCAGTATTTT.

The chain employs TRBV19 and TRBJ2-6, with D tentatively TRBD1 (6 bases). The length of the CDR3 is 17 residues. V was cut by 9 bases and J by 2 bases, with 20 bases left in between. Germline CDR1 LNHDA, CDR2 SQIVND (reference sequence). This CDR3 reads CARQEDRATPGANVLTF. The CDR3 region has the DNA TGTGCCAGGCAGGAGGACAGAGCAACCCCTGGGGCCAACGTCCTGACTTTC.

Comments on this clonotype: Mismatch with germline at one junction end may stem from a read error. V usage is TRBV7-9 and J usage is TRBJ1-1; D perhaps matches TRBD1 (5 bases). Per germline, CDR1 SEHNR and CDR2 FQNEAQ (reference sequence). The CDR3 is 15 amino acids. The CDR3 DNA is TGTGCCGGCAGCCATTTAACCGGGACCCTCGTAGAGGCTTTCTTT. The encoded protein is CAGSHLTGTLVEAFF.

The chain has TRBV20-1 and TRBJ2-3, with 11 bases that match TRBD2. Looked up from germline, CDR1 is DFQATT and CDR2 is SNEGSKA (reference sequence). The CDR3 is 18 residues long. Unmatched junction bases numbered 10, after V lost 0 bases and J lost 2 bases. The DNA for the CDR3 is TGCAGTGCTAGAGATGGGCTAGCGGGGGGACCATACACAGATACGCAGTATTTT. This codes for CSARDGLAGGPYTDTQYF.

This clonotype was found a few times. The chain couples TRBV30 to TRBJ2-2; TRBD2 is a possible D gene (5 bases). From germline, CDR1 is GTSNPN and CDR2 SVGIG (reference sequence). Trimming removed 0 bases at V and 7 bases at J, with 15 bases between. The CDR3 has 15 residues. CDR3 sequence (DNA): TGTGCCTGGAGTGTAATATCGGCCGAGGGCGGGGAGCTGTTTTTT. Translating gives CAWSVISAEGGELFF.

Details on this clonotype: Just one base apart from a much larger clone, this may be a read error. The chain recombines TRBV11-2 with TRBJ1-1; D is undetermined. Deletions cut 1 base from V and 0 bases from J, with 12 bases between. CDR3 length: 16 residues. Germline-derived CDR1 and CDR2 are SGHAT and FQNNGV. The CDR3 protein is CASSLGAQPMNTEAFF. The DNA for the CDR3 is TGTGCCAGCAGCTTAGGGGCACAGCCCATGAACACTGAAGCTTTCTTT.

Ten or more counts support this clonotype. This rearrangement joins TRBV14 to TRBJ2-3; D may be TRBD2 (6 bases). Trimming removed 2 bases at V and 2 bases at J, with 14 bases between. CDR3 length: 16 amino acids. Germline-derived CDR1 and CDR2 are SGHDN and FVKESK. CDR3 DNA: TGTGCCAGCAGCCAAAGGATACGGGAGACCACAGATACGCAGTATTTT. It translates to CASSQRIRETTDTQYF.

This clonotype appeared many times. This rearrangement joins TRBV7-9 to TRBJ2-3, with a weak D call TRBD2 (6 bases). The germline V gene has CDR1 SEHNR and CDR2 FQNEAQ (reference sequence). CDR3 length: 15 amino acids. V was cut by 6 bases and J by 2 bases, with 15 bases left in between. The CDR3 here is CASSSDAGYTDTQYF. CDR3 DNA sequence: TGTGCCAGCAGTTCCGACGCGGGGTACACAGATACGCAGTATTTT.

V usage is TRBV27 and J usage is TRBJ2-7; the D gene is possibly TRBD2 (5 bases). CDR3 length equals 11 residues. The V end was cut by 11 bases, the J end by 6 bases, with 14 bases between. Germline CDR1 MNHEY, CDR2 SMNVEV (reference sequence). The chain's CDR3 is CAVKLVCEQYF. CDR3 in DNA: TGTGCCGTCAAACTAGTTTGCGAGCAGTACTTC.

Concerning this clonotype: This may arise from a read error, as a much more abundant clone is one base away. The conserved phenylalanine or tryptophan is not found at the CDR3 terminus, so this likely reflects a read error. The gene calls are TRBV4-1 and TRBJ2-7, with 7 bases lining up with TRBD1. Germline CDR1 reads MGHRA; CDR2 reads YSYEKL. The V and J ends lost 0 bases and 4 bases, in that order; junction bases with no gene match: 9. This CDR3 has 16 residues. The CDR3 region is CASSQEDRVSSYEQYL. CDR3 bases: TGCGCCAGCAGCCAAGAAGACAGGGTATCGTCTTACGAGCAGTACCTC.

The chain couples TRBV7-6 to TRBJ2-7, with 9 positions matching TRBD2. Trimming removed 4 bases from V and 0 bases from J; junction bases left unmatched: 7. The V gene's germline CDR1 is SGHVS and CDR2 FNYEAQ. The CDR3 consists of 16 residues. The CDR3 sequence: CASSSTSSGSSYEQYF. For the CDR3, the DNA is TGTGCCAGCAGCTCGACGAGTAGCGGGAGCTCCTACGAGCAGTACTTC. The entire variable domain, with the rest obtained from reference TRBV7-6 and TRBJ2-7, is as follows: GAGVSQSPRYKVTKRGQDVALRCDPISGHVSLYWYRQALGQGPEFLTYFNYEAQQDKSGLPNDRFSAERPEGSISTLTIQRTEQRDSAMYRCASSSTSSGSSYEQYFGPGTRLTVT.

V is TRBV6-5 and J is TRBJ2-7; TRBD2 might be the D (5 bases). From germline, CDR1 is MNHEY and CDR2 SVGAGI. The CDR3 loop spans 13 amino acids. V was cut by 0 bases and J by 6 bases, with 9 bases left in between. CDR3 sequence (DNA): TGTGCCAGCAGTTACTCGCTAGCCGGCGAGCAGTACTTC. It is translated as CASSYSLAGEQYF.

The sample holds a few counts of this clonotype. The genes are TRBV27 and TRBJ2-7; 9 bases are shared with TRBD2. In germline, CDR1 is MNHEY, CDR2 SMNVEV (reference sequence). This CDR3 contains 14 residues. V gave up 5 bases and J gave up 7 bases; unmatched junction bases: 9. Here the CDR3 DNA reads TGTGCCAGCAGTCCATCTAGCGGGATTGGGGAGCAGTACTTC. The encoded protein is CASSPSSGIGEQYF.

Concerning this clonotype itself: This may come from a read error, since a much larger clone is one base off. This chain connects TRBV12-3 or TRBV12-4 to TRBJ2-3; 8 bases line up with TRBD1. V was pared by 8 bases and J by 6 bases, with 7 bases of the junction left unmatched. CDR3 length equals 13 residues. The CDR3 here is CASDGQGTDTQYF. In DNA, the CDR3 is TGTGCCAGCGATGGACAGGGAACGGATACGCAGTATTTT.

This clonotype has ten or more counts. The chain uses TRBV2 and TRBJ2-7; 7 bases are a match to TRBD2. CDR1 and CDR2 from the germline V gene are SNHLY and FYNNEI. The CDR3 length is 17 residues. V trimming: 6 bases; J trimming: 3 bases; junction bases outside the gene matches: 17. The CDR3 nucleotides are TGTGCCAGCAGCGGTTGGAATGAGAGGCCGGGGGGCTACGAGCAGTACTTC. Its protein is CASSGWNERPGGYEQYF. Complete variable domain (other parts from reference TRBV2 and TRBJ2-7): EPEVTQTPSHQVTQMGQEVILRCVPISNHLYFYWYRQILGQKVEFLVSFYNNEISEKSEIFDDQFSVERPDGSNFTLKIRSTKLEDSAMYFCASSGWNERPGGYEQYFGPGTRLTVT.